One and the same sample provided the 16 T cell receptor beta chains below, sequenced in a study of metastatic and nonmetastatic thyroid tumors. Every patient underwent thyroid surgery untreated. TCRdb re-clonotyped the PCR reads through MiXCR. The table includes 19,000 or so clones, roughly a quarter detected once. Sequenced sample: blood. All receptors come from a female donor with papillary thyroid cancer or a benign thyroid nodule (not recorded which). Some clones in this sample may be carry-over from other donors' samples.

This clone was seen more than once but under ten times. J is TRBJ2-1 and V is TRBV6-2 or TRBV6-3, with 13 bases aligning to TRBD2. Germline V gene data show CDR1 as MNHEY and CDR2 as SVGEGT. The CDR3 has 17 amino acids. The trim removed 6 bases at V and 4 bases at J, leaving 9 bases unmatched. The CDR3 protein is CASSPTLTSGGYNEQFF. DNA of the CDR3: TGTGCCAGCAGCCCGACACTGACTAGCGGGGGGTACAATGAGCAGTTCTTC.

This clone has at least ten counts. J is TRBJ2-1 and V is TRBV6-2 or TRBV6-3; D unresolved. The CDR3 has 13 amino acids. Trimming cost V 6 bases and J 5 bases, with 11 bases left between them. Germline loops: CDR1 MNHEY, CDR2 SVGEGT. The CDR3 loop reads CASRNLGNNEQFF. The CDR3, as DNA: TGTGCCAGCAGGAATTTGGGGAACAATGAGCAGTTCTTC.

This clone was recorded a few times. This chain links TRBV7-3 with TRBJ2-1; 7 bases map to TRBD2. CDR1 is SGHTA and CDR2 is FQGTGA in the germline V gene. The CDR3 spans 14 residues. With V trimmed by 7 bases and J by 5 bases, 8 bases remained unmatched. CDR3 sequence reads: CASNPAGVHNEQFF. In DNA, the CDR3 is TGTGCCAGCAACCCTGCGGGAGTGCACAATGAGCAGTTCTTC.

This clone has a handful of counts. The V call is TRBV6-1, the J call TRBJ2-7; D is uncertain. With 2 bases removed from V and 1 base from J, the gap between germline ends came to 15 bases. Germline CDR1 reads MNHNS; CDR2 reads SASEGT. CDR3 length: 16 residues. The CDR3 nucleotides read TGTGCCAGCAGTGAACGGGTCGGGCGGTGGTCCTACGAGCAGTACTTC. Translation: CASSERVGRWSYEQYF.

The sample holds many counts of this clone. V and J are TRBV6-1 and TRBJ2-7; 9 nucleotides line up with TRBD1. The germline V gene has CDR1 MNHNS and CDR2 SASEGT. The CDR3 loop spans 14 amino acids. Trimming removed 5 bases from V and 3 bases from J; junction bases left unmatched: 5. The CDR3 is CASSLTGGHYEQYF. CDR3 DNA: TGTGCCAGCAGTTTGACAGGGGGGCACTACGAGCAGTACTTC.

This clone occurred many times. A junction boundary mismatches the germline segment, possibly from a read error. The chain employs TRBV7-9 and TRBJ1-1, with D possibly TRBD1 on 5 matching bases. There are 14 residues in the CDR3. CDR1 is SEHNR and CDR2 is FQNEAQ in the germline V gene (reference sequence). Here the CDR3 reads CASSLASTGTEASF. The DNA of the CDR3 is TGTGCCAGCAGCTTAGCGAGTACGGGGACTGAAGCTTCCTTT.

This clone came up many times. V gene TRBV27 combines with J gene TRBJ2-1, with D possibly matching TRBD2 (5 bases). This CDR3 has 14 amino acids. Looked up from germline, CDR1 is MNHEY and CDR2 is SMNVEV (reference sequence). V gave up 4 bases and J gave up 3 bases, with 10 bases separating them. DNA for the CDR3: TGTGCCAGCAGTTCGGACTTACTCTACAATGAGCAGTTCTTC. This gives the protein CASSSDLLYNEQFF.

About this clone itself: A read error may produce the germline difference seen at one junction end. The V gene is TRBV11-2, the J gene TRBJ2-1, with TRBD2 identical over 9 bases. The CDR3 has 14 amino acids. Germline CDR1 SGHAT, CDR2 FQNNGV. For the CDR3, the DNA is TGTGCAAGGAGCTTAGTAGCGGGAGCAAATGAGCAGGTCTTC. Its translation is CARSLVAGANEQVF.

This sequence joins TRBV20-1 and TRBJ2-1; 14 bases agree with TRBD2. J gave up 8 bases and V 5 bases, and 5 bases lay outside the gene matches. Germline V gene lookup returns CDR1 DFQATT and CDR2 SNEGSKA (reference sequence). The CDR3 has 14 amino acids. CDR3 sequence: CSAGTSGGGHEQFF. The CDR3 DNA reads TGCAGTGCTGGGACTAGCGGGGGAGGGCATGAGCAGTTCTTC.

This clone was counted a few times. This chain uses TRBV6-2 or TRBV6-3 with TRBJ2-7; tentative D call: TRBD1 (5 bases). The V gene's germline CDR1 is MNHEY and CDR2 SVGEGT. This CDR3 comprises 19 residues. Trimming cost V 0 bases and J 0 bases, with 21 bases left between them. In DNA form, the CDR3 reads TGTGCCAGCAGTTACTCGTGGGGCGGAACGAGCGTGACCTCCTACGAGCAGTACTTC. This translates into CASSYSWGGTSVTSYEQYF.

The CDR3 DNA reads TGTGCCTGGAGTGGGATTGGGACTGCAAACTATGGCTACACCTTC. It is translated as CAWSGIGTANYGYTF. The chain carries TRBV30 and TRBJ1-2, with D maybe TRBD1 (5 bases). V gave up 1 base and J gave up 2 bases, with 14 bases separating them. Germline V gene data show CDR1 as GTSNPN and CDR2 as SVGIG (reference sequence). CDR3 length: 15 residues.

By share of the sample, this clone is medium-sized. The chain links TRBV6-5 to TRBJ2-5; 7 positions match TRBD2. Germline V CDR1 and CDR2: MNHEY, SVGAGI. Unmatched junction bases numbered 3, after V lost 1 base and J lost 1 base. CDR3 length: 15 residues. The CDR3, as DNA: TGTGCCAGCAGTTACTACGGGGGGTTCCAAGAGACCCAGTACTTC. Protein sequence: CASSYYGGFQETQYF.

This clone showed up many times. The chain is built from TRBV12-3 or TRBV12-4 and TRBJ1-4; D remains ambiguous. The V end lost 1 base, the J end lost 8 bases, and 11 bases lay between the germline ends. This CDR3 region has 14 residues. CDR3 in amino acids: CASSLGPLREKLFF. DNA of the CDR3: TGTGCCAGCAGTTTAGGACCGCTGAGGGAAAAACTGTTTTTT.

This clone has a count of ten or more. The CDR3 nucleotides are TGTGCCAGCAGTTCCCGCAGGGACACTGAAGCTTTCTTT. Amino acids: CASSSRRDTEAFF. This chain connects TRBV7-2 to TRBJ1-1; perhaps TRBD1 as D (5 bases). Looked up from germline, CDR1 is SGHTA and CDR2 is FQGNSA. The ends were cut back, 6 bases at V and 3 bases at J, with 11 bases in the middle. The CDR3 loop spans 13 amino acids.

In its sample, this clone was seen many times. This chain joins TRBV19 and TRBJ2-1; D gene unclear. CDR1 LNHDA and CDR2 SQIVND come from the germline V gene (reference sequence). The CDR3 has 11 amino acids. Trimming removed 5 bases from V and 12 bases from J, with 11 bases in between. This chain's CDR3 is CASSPPPRQFF. The DNA for the CDR3 is TGTGCCAGTAGTCCCCCGCCACGGCAGTTCTTC.

A note on this clone: At one of its ends the junction is not consistent with the germline gene, which may arise from a read error. This chain connects TRBV7-3 to TRBJ2-3; D might be TRBD2 (5 bases). The CDR3 is 19 residues long. Per germline, CDR1 SGHTA and CDR2 FQGTGA. DNA for the CDR3: TGTGCCAGCCGCTTAAGAGCACGACTAAATCGGTCCCCGCTGGATACGCAGTATTTT. It translates to CASRLRARLNRSPLDTQYF.